This is a list of T cell receptor beta chains from one sample in a study of cytomegalovirus exposure and HLA in healthy donors. Sequencing used immunoSEQ multiplex PCR; TCRdb keeps in-frame clones, though not all of them. This sample has approximately 160,000 clones, with roughly 80% found just once. The sequenced sample was PBMCs. Receptors originate from a man under 40 in good health and CMV-seropositive. Both conserved end residues are part of each CDR3. D genes are given only for firm matches. The size entry is marked missing in some rows and otherwise reads once, few, many or a size class.

len: 13
abundance: .
j_gene: TRBJ2-3
d_gene: .
v_gene: TRBV11-2
CDR3nt: TGTGCCAGCAGCCTACTAACCACAGATACGCAGTATTTT
CDR3aa: CASSLLTTDTQYF

len: 15
abundance: .
j_gene: TRBJ1-5
d_gene: .
v_gene: TRBV7-2
CDR3nt: TGTGCCAGCAGCTTAGATTCAGGGGGCAATCAGCCCCAGCATTTT
CDR3aa: CASSLDSGGNQPQHF

len: 13
abundance: .
j_gene: TRBJ1-1
d_gene: .
v_gene: TRBV2
CDR3nt: TGTGCCAGCACCTTGGACAGCAACACTGAAGCTTTCTTT
CDR3aa: CASTLDSNTEAFF

len: 14
abundance: .
j_gene: TRBJ1-2
d_gene: .
v_gene: TRBV5-1
CDR3nt: TGCGCCAGCAGCTTGGGCGGGGGCTCCTATGGCTACACCTTC
CDR3aa: CASSLGGGSYGYTF

len: 15
abundance: .
j_gene: TRBJ1-2
d_gene: .
v_gene: TRBV6-6
CDR3nt: TGTGCCAGCAGTGTTGGGGGCGGGGGGGACTATGGCTACACCTTC
CDR3aa: CASSVGGGGDYGYTF

len: 15
abundance: .
j_gene: TRBJ2-3
d_gene: TRBD1
v_gene: TRBV7-6
CDR3nt: TGTGCCAGCAGCCCAGGGGGCGAATTTAAAGATACGCAGTATTTT
CDR3aa: CASSPGGEFKDTQYF

len: 13
abundance: .
j_gene: TRBJ2-3
d_gene: .
v_gene: TRBV14
CDR3nt: TGTGCCAGCAGCCAAACTCCTAAAGCAACGCAGTATTTT
CDR3aa: CASSQTPKATQYF

len: 14
abundance: .
j_gene: TRBJ2-3
d_gene: .
v_gene: TRBV6-6
CDR3nt: TGTGCCAGCGTCCCCGGGGGTAGGTCCGATACGCAGTATTTT
CDR3aa: CASVPGGRSDTQYF

len: 15
abundance: .
j_gene: TRBJ2-1
d_gene: TRBD1
v_gene: TRBV7-9
CDR3nt: TGTGCCAGCAGCTTATGGGACAGGGGCGACAATGAGCAGTTCTTC
CDR3aa: CASSLWDRGDNEQFF

len: 15
abundance: once
j_gene: TRBJ2-7
d_gene: TRBD2
v_gene: TRBV6-5
CDR3nt: TGTGCCAGCAGTTACTCCTCTAGCGGGTCCTACGAGCAGTACTTC
CDR3aa: CASSYSSSGSYEQYF

len: 14
abundance: .
j_gene: TRBJ2-5
d_gene: TRBD1
v_gene: TRBV19
CDR3nt: TGTGCCAGTAGTATAGGGACAGGCAAAGAGACCCAGTACTTC
CDR3aa: CASSIGTGKETQYF

len: 13
abundance: .
j_gene: TRBJ2-7
d_gene: .
v_gene: TRBV6-4
CDR3nt: TGTGCCAGCAGTGAAGTACAGTCCTCCGAGCAGTACTTC
CDR3aa: CASSEVQSSEQYF

len: 16
abundance: .
j_gene: TRBJ2-3
d_gene: TRBD2
v_gene: TRBV11-2
CDR3nt: TGTGCCAGCAGCTTACTACGGGGAGGGAGGGCAGATACGCAGTATTTT
CDR3aa: CASSLLRGGRADTQYF

len: 15
abundance: .
j_gene: TRBJ1-4
d_gene: .
v_gene: TRBV19
CDR3nt: TGTGCCAGTGGCGGCCTCGAGGTCACTAATGAAAAACTGTTTTTT
CDR3aa: CASGGLEVTNEKLFF

len: 16
abundance: .
j_gene: TRBJ2-5
d_gene: .
v_gene: TRBV4-2
CDR3nt: TGTGCCAGCACCAACTCTTGGGCGGGGAGTCAAGAGACCCAGTACTTC
CDR3aa: CASTNSWAGSQETQYF

len: 15
abundance: once
j_gene: TRBJ1-4
d_gene: TRBD1
v_gene: TRBV7-2
CDR3nt: TGTGCCAGCAGCTTATTGGGACAGGTTGGTGAAAAACTGTTTTTT
CDR3aa: CASSLLGQVGEKLFF

len: 15
abundance: .
j_gene: TRBJ2-5
d_gene: TRBD2
v_gene: TRBV11-1
CDR3nt: TGTGCCAGCAGCTTTCGACTAGCCGGTCCGGAGACCCAGTACTTC
CDR3aa: CASSFRLAGPETQYF

len: 15
abundance: few
j_gene: TRBJ2-7
d_gene: TRBD1
v_gene: TRBV4-3
CDR3nt: TGCGCCAGCAGCCCCTGGACAGGGGGCTCCTACGAGCAGTACTTC
CDR3aa: CASSPWTGGSYEQYF

len: 13
abundance: .
j_gene: TRBJ1-1
d_gene: TRBD1
v_gene: TRBV6-6
CDR3nt: TGTGCCAGCAGTCCCCGGACAGGCAGTTGGGCTTTCTTT
CDR3aa: CASSPRTGSWAFF

len: 15
abundance: .
j_gene: TRBJ2-1
d_gene: .
v_gene: TRBV11-1
CDR3nt: TGTGCCAGCAGACCCCGGGACATCTCCTACAATGAGCAGTTCTTC
CDR3aa: CASRPRDISYNEQFF

len: 14
abundance: .
j_gene: TRBJ2-1
d_gene: .
v_gene: TRBV15
CDR3nt: TGTGCCACCAGCATCAGCAGGGAAACCAATGAGCAGTTCTTC
CDR3aa: CATSISRETNEQFF

len: 15
abundance: once
j_gene: TRBJ2-1
d_gene: TRBD1
v_gene: TRBV25-1
CDR3nt: TGTGCCAGCAGTGAAACAGGGGACAGGGGAAATGAGCAGTTCTTC
CDR3aa: CASSETGDRGNEQFF

len: 16
abundance: .
j_gene: TRBJ2-3
d_gene: TRBD2
v_gene: TRBV13
CDR3nt: TGTGCCAGCAGCCCCTCCCTAGCGGGGGAGGGAGATACGCAGTATTTT
CDR3aa: CASSPSLAGEGDTQYF

len: 15
abundance: .
j_gene: TRBJ2-4
d_gene: TRBD1
v_gene: TRBV19
CDR3nt: TGTGCCAGTAAACTTCGGACAGGGGGAAAAAACATTCAGTACTTC
CDR3aa: CASKLRTGGKNIQYF

len: 13
abundance: many
j_gene: TRBJ1-2
d_gene: .
v_gene: TRBV6-1
CDR3nt: TGTGCCAGCAGTGAAGCAGAGATCTATGGCTACACCTTC
CDR3aa: CASSEAEIYGYTF

len: 14
abundance: few
j_gene: TRBJ2-4
d_gene: .
v_gene: TRBV23-1
CDR3nt: TGCGCCAGCAGTCAGACTTCAGGGAAAAACATTCAGTACTTC
CDR3aa: CASSQTSGKNIQYF

len: 14
abundance: once
j_gene: TRBJ2-5
d_gene: TRBD2
v_gene: TRBV4-1
CDR3nt: TGCGCCAGCAGCCCCACTGGGCGGGGGGCCCTCCAGTACTTC
CDR3aa: CASSPTGRGALQYF

len: 14
abundance: many
j_gene: TRBJ2-2
d_gene: .
v_gene: TRBV10-1
CDR3nt: TGCGCCAGCCAGGGGACGGTGAACACCGGGGAGCTGTTTTTT
CDR3aa: CASQGTVNTGELFF

len: 16
abundance: .
j_gene: TRBJ1-5
d_gene: TRBD1
v_gene: TRBV5-5
CDR3nt: TGTGCCAGCAGCCGGACCGGGACAGGCTTCAATCAGCCCCAGCATTTT
CDR3aa: CASSRTGTGFNQPQHF

len: 15
abundance: .
j_gene: TRBJ2-1
d_gene: TRBD2
v_gene: TRBV7-9
CDR3nt: TGTGCCAGCAGTCAGGTGCGGGGGGTATACAATGAGCAGTTCTTC
CDR3aa: CASSQVRGVYNEQFF

len: 15
abundance: .
j_gene: TRBJ1-5
d_gene: TRBD1
v_gene: TRBV5-8
CDR3nt: TGTGCCAGCAGCTCGGACAGGGGCGGAGTTCAGCCCCAGCATTTT
CDR3aa: CASSSDRGGVQPQHF

len: 15
abundance: .
j_gene: TRBJ1-1
d_gene: TRBD1
v_gene: TRBV27
CDR3nt: TGTGCCAGCAGTTCCCCTGACAGGGGGGACACTGAAGCTTTCTTT
CDR3aa: CASSSPDRGDTEAFF

len: 15
abundance: .
j_gene: TRBJ1-5
d_gene: .
v_gene: TRBV7-6
CDR3nt: TGTGCCAGCACCCTCGTGGAGGCCAGAACGCAGCCCCAGCATTTT
CDR3aa: CASTLVEARTQPQHF